This TCR beta chain appears in the sequencing data of a study of STAT5B mutations in CD4+ large granular lymphocyte leukemia. CDR1 and CDR2 (germline): SNHLY, FYNNEI. The CDR3 loop spans 19 amino acids. J lost 2 bases, V lost 1 base, and 9 bases had no gene match. The table came from immunoSEQ multiplex PCR; TCRdb's copy has only in-frame clones and leaves some out. Counted here are about 25,000 clones, about 80% occurring once; the ten biggest clones make up over 8%. The material sequenced was CD4+ T cells from blood buffy coats. The source of this sequence is a human donor in good health. The chain employs TRBV2 and TRBJ1-4, with TRBD1 matching 11 bases. CDR3 sequence reads: CASSEEWAGQGVTNEKLFF. The CDR3 nucleotides are TGTGCCAGCAGTGAAGAATGGGCGGGACAGGGGGTCACTAATGAAAAACTGTTTTTT.